Detailed here is one T cell receptor (beta chain). Which antigen it targets is not known. Being one base from a much bigger clone, this may be a read error. This sample stems from a study of T and B cells in COVID-19 patients (dated by TCRdb to the early 2020s). About the study as a whole: Using TRB and IGH repertoire sequencing of peripheral blood, the study characterized adaptive immunity in COVID-19 patients who had active infection or had recovered. Two patients belonged to both the recovered and active cohorts because samples were available from active disease and after recovery. A recovered cohort included around 19 patients who provided 20 to 25 samples, and most of these patients had mild to moderate COVID-19 treated on an outpatient basis. An age-matched reference group of some 39 healthy donors negative for COVID-19 antibodies served as the comparison for repertoire analyses. Comorbidities linked to unfavorable COVID-19 outcome were present in about 90% of the roughly 20 patients in the active-infection cohort. The TCR and BCR sequence repository comprised roughly 40 patients and approximately 64 time points, with over 8 million TCR sequences analysed. As many as 9 follow-up blood samples were collected from each patient, and in some individuals these samples spanned different disease stages. Median age was about 31 years in the recovered cohort versus roughly 70 years in the active-infection cohort. In the active-infection cohort, about 55% of the 20 patients were critically ill and required mechanical ventilation or ECMO. The investigation overall reported the following: The recovered cohort had 2,400 or so exclusive TCR clusters, including 31 low-pGen clusters. Blood samples obtained from mildly ill patients during symptoms, as well as early samples obtained from severe cases, were available only in scarce numbers. Patients with COVID-19 were reported to show strongly skewed TRBV/TRBJ gene usage. The reported TCR clusters were said to need prospective validation before any clinical use. The cohort was considered too small for HLA contributions to COVID-19 susceptibility or severity to be assessed. In active COVID-19, TRB repertoires were highly clonal, while at recovery, diversity and richness increased above the levels seen in healthy donors. Specific T cell subsets (CD4+/Treg/CD8+) and sorted SARS-CoV-2-responsive or tetramer+ T cells had not yet been sequenced, and the corresponding sequencing experiments were ongoing.

TRB repertoires were amplified from approximately 270-530 ng of genomic DNA extracted from blood. Sequencing was performed on an Illumina MiSeq. Multiplex PCR with BIOMED2 TRB-A/B primer pools was used to amplify the TRB rearrangements. Illumina-compatible adapters and 7-nucleotide sample barcodes were attached to the amplicons through two consecutive PCRs. Phusion HS II polymerase was used for all library PCRs. Amplicons were purified from gel with the NucleoSpin Gel and PCR Clean-up kit, quantified on Qubit, and pooled at about 4 nM. Amplicon pool quality was checked on an Agilent 2100 Bioanalyzer before Illumina next-generation sequencing. In the paper's pipeline: Annotation of TRB rearrangements was done in MiXCR 3.0.8 with the default MiXCR reference library. Non-productive reads and sequences with fewer than 2 reads were excluded, and each unique CDR3 nucleotide sequence counted as one clone. R 3.5.1 was used to calculate clonality, diversity, richness and V-J gene usage. TCR clustering by CDR3 similarity used GLIPH2, with generation probabilities calculated by OLGA. Only GLIPH2 clusters containing at least four unique TCR clonotypes present in at least three individuals were kept. The public reads were reprocessed in TCRdb via fastp at Q25 and MiXCR, keeping in-frame beta chains. Each record represents a unique CDR3 protein, reported with the most common genes and DNA among its rows. The V and J calls come from TCRdb's annotation, not from the publication. The sample data list 4,500 to 5,000 distinct CDR3 sequences, and 33% of these were observed just once. The top ten clonotypes cover roughly a quarter of the sample.

At the junction V is shortened by 5 bases and J by 4 bases; bases outside the gene matches: 12. The CDR3 covers 17 residues, taking in both the cysteine and the phenylalanine. Only the CDR3 part of the read is kept: 51 bases, read in frame from the first base. Taken from the germline V gene, the CDR1 and CDR2 loops are SQVTM and ANQGSEA. Sequencing was done on a sample of blood. This sequence was found in a human donor who had recovered from COVID-19. This chain is built from TRBV29-1 and TRBJ2-1, with 12 bases matching TRBD2. CDR3 protein: CSVKARLAGGIYNEQFF. The bases are TGCAGCGTTAAAGCAAGGCTAGCGGGAGGGATATACAATGAGCAGTTCTTC.